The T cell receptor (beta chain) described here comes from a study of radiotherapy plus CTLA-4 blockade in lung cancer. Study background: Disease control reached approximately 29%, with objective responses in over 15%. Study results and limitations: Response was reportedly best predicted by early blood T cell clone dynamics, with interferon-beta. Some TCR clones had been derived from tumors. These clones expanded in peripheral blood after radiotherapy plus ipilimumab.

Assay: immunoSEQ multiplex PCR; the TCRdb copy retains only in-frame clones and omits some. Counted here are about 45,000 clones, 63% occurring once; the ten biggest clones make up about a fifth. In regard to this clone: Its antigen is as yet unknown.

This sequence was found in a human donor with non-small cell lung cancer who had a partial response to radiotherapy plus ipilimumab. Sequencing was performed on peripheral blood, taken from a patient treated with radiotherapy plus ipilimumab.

This chain's CDR3 is CAWSPPDRTNYGYTF. The CDR3 nucleotides read TGTGCCTGGAGCCCCCCCGACAGGACGAACTATGGCTACACCTTC. The chain joins TRBV30 to TRBJ1-2, with TRBD1 as a possible D gene (6 bases). The CDR3 has 15 residues. V was pared by 3 bases and J by 2 bases, with 16 bases between. The germline V gene encodes CDR1 GTSNPN and CDR2 SVGIG (reference sequence).